The T cell receptor (beta chain) under discussion was sequenced for a study of cytomegalovirus exposure and HLA in healthy donors. Primers: 60 Vbeta forward and 13 Jbeta reverse. The protocol was immunoSEQ multiplex PCR, while the TCRdb copy is restricted to in-frame clones and leaves out a portion. This sample has about 200,000 clones, with around 77% found just once. As to this clone: Its target is unknown.

General study findings and limits: About 87% or about 30% of the time was how often most TCR beta V segments were productive, according to an earlier analysis. The listing of 150 or so TCR beta chains classed them as cytomegalovirus-associated.

CDR3 length: 13 amino acids. Trimming took 1 base from V and 8 from J, leaving 11 bases between them. Germline V CDR1 and CDR2: LGHNT, FRNRAP. The receptor was isolated from a woman aged 25 to 45 in good health and CMV-seronegative. This chain links TRBV12-5 with TRBJ1-1; weak D call: TRBD1 (6 bases). Material for sequencing was PBMCs. CDR3 region: CASGLETGTEAFF. The CDR3 DNA is TGTGCTAGTGGTTTGGAAACAGGGACGGAAGCTTTCTTT.